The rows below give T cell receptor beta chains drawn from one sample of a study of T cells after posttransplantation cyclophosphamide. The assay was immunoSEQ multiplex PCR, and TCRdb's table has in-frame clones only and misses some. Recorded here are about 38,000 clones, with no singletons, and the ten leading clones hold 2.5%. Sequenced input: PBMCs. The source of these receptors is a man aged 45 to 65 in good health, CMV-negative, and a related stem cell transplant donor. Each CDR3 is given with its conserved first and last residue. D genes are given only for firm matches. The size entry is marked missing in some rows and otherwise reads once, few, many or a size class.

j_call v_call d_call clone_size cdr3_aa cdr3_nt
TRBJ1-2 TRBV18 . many CASSLDYGYTF TGTGCCAGCTCACTAGACTATGGCTACACCTTC
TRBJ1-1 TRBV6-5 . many CASRATSMNTEAFF TGTGCCAGCAGAGCCACTTCCATGAACACTGAAGCTTTCTTT
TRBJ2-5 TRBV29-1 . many CSVLLYQETQYF TGCAGCGTTCTCCTTTACCAAGAGACCCAGTACTTC
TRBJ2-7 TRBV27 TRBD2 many CASSTTSGFYYEQYF TGTGCCAGCAGTACCACTAGCGGTTTTTACTACGAGCAGTACTTC
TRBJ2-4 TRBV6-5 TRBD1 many CASSSQGVAKNIQYF TGTGCCAGCAGCTCCCAGGGGGTAGCCAAAAACATTCAGTACTTC
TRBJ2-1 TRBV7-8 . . CASSLRTVNNEQFF TGTGCCAGCAGCTTAAGGACAGTGAACAATGAGCAGTTCTTC
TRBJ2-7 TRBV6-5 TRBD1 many CASSPLPDRAYEQYF TGTGCCAGCAGCCCGCTCCCCGACAGGGCCTACGAGCAGTACTTC
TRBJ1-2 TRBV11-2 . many CASSQLPGVNYGYTF TGTGCCAGCAGCCAACTCCCGGGGGTCAACTATGGCTACACCTTC
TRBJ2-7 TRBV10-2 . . CASSESVAVEQYF TGCGCCAGCAGTGAGTCGGTCGCAGTAGAGCAGTACTTC
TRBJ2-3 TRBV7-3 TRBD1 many CASSLDRWSDTQYF TGTGCCAGCAGCTTGGACAGGTGGTCAGATACGCAGTATTTT
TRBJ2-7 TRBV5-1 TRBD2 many CASSSWTSDSYEQYF TGCGCCAGCAGCTCTTGGACTAGCGATTCCTACGAGCAGTACTTC
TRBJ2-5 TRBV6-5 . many CASSYSTTLGGETQYF TGTGCCAGCAGTTACTCGACAACTCTAGGCGGGGAGACCCAGTACTTC
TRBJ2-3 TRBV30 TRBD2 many CAWRRGLGGSTQYF TGTGCCTGGAGGAGGGGACTTGGCGGGAGTACGCAGTATTTT
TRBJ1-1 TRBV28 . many CASSLFLGNKGIMNTEAFF TGTGCCAGCAGTTTATTCTTAGGGAATAAGGGGATCATGAACACTGAAGCTTTCTTT
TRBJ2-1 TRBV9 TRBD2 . CASSQTSGLHNEQFF TGTGCCAGCAGCCAGACTAGCGGGCTACACAATGAGCAGTTCTTC
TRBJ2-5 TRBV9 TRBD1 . CASSHWTGWQETQYF TGTGCCAGCAGCCATTGGACAGGGTGGCAAGAGACCCAGTACTTC
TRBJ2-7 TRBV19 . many CASSIRTASYEQYF TGTGCCAGTAGTATAAGGACAGCCTCCTACGAGCAGTACTTC
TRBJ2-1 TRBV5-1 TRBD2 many CASSFIAGSYNEQFF TGCGCCAGCAGCTTTATAGCGGGGTCATACAATGAGCAGTTCTTC
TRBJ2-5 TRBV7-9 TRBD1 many CASRQGARETQYF TGTGCCAGCAGGCAGGGGGCGAGGGAGACCCAGTACTTC
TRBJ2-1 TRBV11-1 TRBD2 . CASSLDGLARLGEQFF TGTGCCAGCAGCTTAGATGGACTAGCTAGATTAGGTGAGCAGTTCTTC
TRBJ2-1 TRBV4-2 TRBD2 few CASSQESAGGPVEQFF TGTGCCAGCAGCCAAGAATCAGCGGGGGGGCCCGTTGAGCAGTTCTTC
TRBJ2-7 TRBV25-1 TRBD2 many CASSWEGRSYEQYF TGTGCCAGCAGTTGGGAGGGGCGCTCCTACGAGCAGTACTTC
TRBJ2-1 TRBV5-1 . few CASSLGLATYNEQFF TGCGCCAGCAGCTTGGGTCTAGCGACCTACAATGAGCAGTTCTTC
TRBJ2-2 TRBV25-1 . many CASSEYVTGNTGELFF TGTGCCAGCAGTGAATACGTGACAGGGAACACCGGGGAGCTGTTTTTT
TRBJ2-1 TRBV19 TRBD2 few CASSARTSSYNEQFF TGTGCCAGTAGCGCCCGGACTAGCTCCTACAATGAGCAGTTCTTC
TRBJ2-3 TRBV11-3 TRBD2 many CASSSGGRGSRETQYF TGTGCCAGCAGCTCCGGCGGGAGGGGGTCCAGGGAAACGCAGTATTTT
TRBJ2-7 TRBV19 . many CASRDNAGLTAYEQYF TGTGCCAGTAGAGATAACGCCGGACTGACGGCCTACGAGCAGTACTTC
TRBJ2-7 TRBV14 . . CASSQETLRYDEQYF TGTGCCAGCAGCCAAGAGACTCTCCGTTACGACGAGCAGTACTTC
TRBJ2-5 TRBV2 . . CASRQKETQHF TGTGCCAGCAGACAAAAGGAGACCCAGCACTTC
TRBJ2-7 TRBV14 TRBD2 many CASSSHVASGGLDEQYF TGTGCCAGCAGCTCTCATGTTGCGTCGGGAGGGCTGGACGAGCAGTACTTC
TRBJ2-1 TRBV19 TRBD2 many CASSIAGGAENEQFF TGTGCCAGTAGTATAGCGGGGGGGGCGGAAAATGAGCAGTTCTTC
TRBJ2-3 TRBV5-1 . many CASSLNFLSGRTDTQYF TGCGCCAGCAGCTTGAATTTTCTGTCGGGTCGCACAGATACGCAGTATTTT
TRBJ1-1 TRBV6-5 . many CASSSGTAEAFF TGTGCCAGCAGCAGCGGGACCGCGGAAGCTTTCTTT
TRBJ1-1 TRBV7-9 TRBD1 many CASSTPTGTGEAFF TGTGCCAGCAGCACGCCGACAGGGACAGGGGAAGCTTTCTTT
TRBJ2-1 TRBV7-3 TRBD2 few CASSLTGTSGGSSYNEQFF TGTGCCAGCAGCTTAACCGGGACTAGCGGGGGTAGCTCCTACAATGAGCAGTTCTTC
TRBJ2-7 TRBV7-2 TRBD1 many CASSPRQGYEQYF TGTGCCAGCAGCCCAAGACAGGGCTACGAGCAGTACTTC
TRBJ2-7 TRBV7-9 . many CASSLARPPYEQYF TGTGCCAGCAGCTTAGCGCGGCCTCCCTACGAGCAGTACTTC
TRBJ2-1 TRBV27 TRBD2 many CASSLSTSGVEQFF TGTGCCAGCAGTTTATCGACTAGCGGGGTTGAGCAGTTCTTC